The 10 T cell receptor beta chains below were found in one sample sequenced in a study of T cells in Graves' hyperthyroidism and ophthalmopathy. Amplification targeted TCR beta CDR3 regions from RNA transcripts. In the first-round RT-PCR of the TCR CDR3, the HTBI primer set was used. A single record per CDR3 protein comes from TCRdb applying MiXCR to the multiplex PCR reads. Found here are over 350,000 distinct CDR3 sequences, approximately 14% of them singletons; the top ten hold over 10%. The source material was blood. All receptors derive from a young man with Graves' ophthalmopathy.

This clonotype showed up just a few times. The CDR3 region is CAISRGPILAPYNEQFF. CDR3 nucleotide sequence: TGTGCCATCAGTCGGGGGCCCATACTAGCCCCCTACAATGAGCAGTTCTTC. The chain employs TRBV10-3 and TRBJ2-1; TRBD1 or TRBD2 may be the D gene (6 bases each). The germline V gene has CDR1 ENHRY and CDR2 SYGVKD. The CDR3 is 17 amino acids. The V and J ends lost 5 bases and 2 bases respectively, with 19 bases between them.

The V gene is TRBV30, the J gene TRBJ1-4; D perhaps matches TRBD1 (5 bases). CDR3 length: 13 residues. With 2 bases removed from V and 7 bases from J, the gap between germline ends came to 11 bases. The germline V gene encodes CDR1 GTSNPN and CDR2 SVGIG (reference sequence). CDR3 nucleotide sequence: TGTGCCTGGAGTCGGGGGAGCGGTGAAAAACTGTTTTTT. Translation: CAWSRGSGEKLFF. Looking up the rest from reference TRBV30 and TRBJ1-4 gives the full variable domain: SQTIHQWPATLVQPVGSPLSLECTVEGTSNPNLYWYRQAAGRGLQLLFYSVGIGQISSEVPQNLSASRPQDRQFILSSKKLLLSDSGFYLCAWSRGSGEKLFFGSGTQLSVL.

This clonotype was detected ten times or more. J is TRBJ2-7 and V is TRBV29-1; D remains ambiguous. Trimming removed 4 bases from V and 10 bases from J, with 17 bases in between. Germline V lookup: CDR1 SQVTM, CDR2 ANQGSEA. The CDR3 runs to 12 residues. The CDR3 DNA follows: TGCAGCGTTGTCGTAGCAGCGTTACAACAGTACTTC. Translating it yields CSVVVAALQQYF.

The chain is built from TRBV5-5 and TRBJ1-2, with 8 bases that match TRBD1. V was clipped by 4 bases and J by 4 bases; unmatched bases: 6. The CDR3 is 14 residues long. The germline gives CDR1 SGHKS, CDR2 YYEKEE (reference sequence). The CDR3 DNA reads TGTGCCAGCAGCCAGGGGGCAGGGCCCTATGGCTACACCTTC. Residues: CASSQGAGPYGYTF.

This clonotype was detected many times. The chain combines TRBV5-8 with TRBJ2-5, with 9 nucleotides matching TRBD2. Per the germline V gene, CDR1 is SGHTS and CDR2 is YDEGEE. This CDR3 has 15 amino acids. The V segment lost 4 bases and the J segment 2 bases; nucleotides outside the gene matches: 6. In nucleotides, the CDR3 is TGTGCCAGCAGCCCTAGCGGGAACGGTCAAGAGACCCAGTACTTC. As protein: CASSPSGNGQETQYF.

The J gene is TRBJ1-4, the V gene TRBV6-2 or TRBV6-3; 7 bases match TRBD1. J gave up 8 bases and V 6 bases, and 6 bases lay outside the gene matches. Germline values: CDR1 MNHEY, CDR2 SVGEGT. The CDR3 totals 13 residues. CDR3 nucleotide sequence: TGTGCCAGCAGAAGGGGGCTCGCCGAAAAACTGTTTTTT. Its translation: CASRRGLAEKLFF.

The chain carries TRBV10-3 and TRBJ1-4; D may be TRBD1 (5 bases). The CDR3 has 14 amino acids. Germline-derived CDR1 and CDR2 are ENHRY and SYGVKD. Trimming removed 6 bases at V and 4 bases at J, with 12 bases between. CDR3 in DNA: TGTGCCATCAGGCAGGGTCCAAGTAATGAAAAACTGTTTTTT. Residues: CAIRQGPSNEKLFF.

This clonotype appeared many times. The chain couples TRBV6-1 to TRBJ2-5; 12 nucleotides match TRBD2. Trimming removed 3 bases from V and 4 bases from J; junction bases left unmatched: 3. CDR1 and CDR2 (germline): MNHNS, SASEGT. The CDR3 spans 15 residues. CDR3: CASSDPGLAGETQYF. The CDR3 DNA reads as TGTGCCAGCAGTGACCCGGGACTAGCGGGAGAGACCCAGTACTTC.

Concerning this clonotype itself: A read error may explain this, as a much larger clone is one base away. The V gene is TRBV19, the J gene TRBJ2-1, with 11 positions matching TRBD2. Germline V CDR1 and CDR2: LNHDA, SQIVND (reference sequence). The CDR3 is made up of 15 amino acids. CDR3 in amino acids: CASSITSGGYIEQFF. CDR3 sequence (DNA): TGTGCCAGTAGTATCACTAGCGGGGGATACATTGAGCAGTTCTTC.

This clonotype showed up many times. The chain uses TRBV7-8 and TRBJ1-4; 12 positions match TRBD1. The CDR3 loop spans 16 amino acids. The V segment lost 0 bases and the J segment 8 bases; nucleotides outside the gene matches: 4. Per the germline V gene, CDR1 is SGHVS and CDR2 is FQNEAQ. This CDR3 reads CASSLAGQGAREKLFF. DNA of the CDR3: TGTGCCAGCAGCTTAGCGGGACAGGGGGCAAGGGAAAAACTGTTTTTT.